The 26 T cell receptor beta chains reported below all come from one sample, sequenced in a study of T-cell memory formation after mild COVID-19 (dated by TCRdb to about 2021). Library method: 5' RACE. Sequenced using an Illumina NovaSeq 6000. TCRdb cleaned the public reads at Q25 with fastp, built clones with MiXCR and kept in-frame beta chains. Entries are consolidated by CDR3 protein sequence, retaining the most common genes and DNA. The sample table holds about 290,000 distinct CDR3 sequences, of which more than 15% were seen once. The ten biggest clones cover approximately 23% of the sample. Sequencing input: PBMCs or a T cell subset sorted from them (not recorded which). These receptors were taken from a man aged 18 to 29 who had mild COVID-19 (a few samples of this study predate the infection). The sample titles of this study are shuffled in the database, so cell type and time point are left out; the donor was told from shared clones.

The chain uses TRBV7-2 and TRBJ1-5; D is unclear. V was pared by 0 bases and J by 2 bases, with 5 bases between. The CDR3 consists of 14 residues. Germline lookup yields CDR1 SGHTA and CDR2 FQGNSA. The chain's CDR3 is CASSLAEGNQPQHF. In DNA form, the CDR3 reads TGTGCCAGCAGCTTAGCAGAGGGCAATCAGCCCCAGCATTTT. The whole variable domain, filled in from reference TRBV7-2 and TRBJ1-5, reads GAGVSQSPSNKVTEKGKDVELRCDPISGHTALYWYRQSLGQGLEFLIYFQGNSAPDKSGLPSDRFSAERTGGSVSTLTIQRTQQEDSAVYLCASSLAEGNQPQHFGDGTRLSIL.

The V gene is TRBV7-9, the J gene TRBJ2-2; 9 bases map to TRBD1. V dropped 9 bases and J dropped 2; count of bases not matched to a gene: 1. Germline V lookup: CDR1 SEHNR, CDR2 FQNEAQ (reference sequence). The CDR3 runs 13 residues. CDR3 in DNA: TGTGCCAGGGGACAGGGCAACACCGGGGAGCTGTTTTTT. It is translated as CARGQGNTGELFF.

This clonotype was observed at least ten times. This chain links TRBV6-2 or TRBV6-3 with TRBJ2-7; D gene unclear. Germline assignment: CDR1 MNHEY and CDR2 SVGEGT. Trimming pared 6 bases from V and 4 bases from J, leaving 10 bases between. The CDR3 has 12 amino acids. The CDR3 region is CASSRASYEQYV. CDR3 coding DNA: TGTGCCAGCAGCAGAGCGAGTTACGAGCAGTACGTC.

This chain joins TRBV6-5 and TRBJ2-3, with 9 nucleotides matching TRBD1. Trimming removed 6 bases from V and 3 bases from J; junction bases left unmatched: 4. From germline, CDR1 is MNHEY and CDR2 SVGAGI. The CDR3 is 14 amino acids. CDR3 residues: CASRYDRGTDTQYF. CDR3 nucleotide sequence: TGTGCCAGCAGATATGACAGGGGGACAGATACGCAGTATTTT.

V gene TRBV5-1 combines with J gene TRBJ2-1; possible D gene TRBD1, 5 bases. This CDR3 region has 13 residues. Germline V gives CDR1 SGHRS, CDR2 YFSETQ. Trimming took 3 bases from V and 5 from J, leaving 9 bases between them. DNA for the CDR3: TGCGCCAGCAGCTCGCAGGGCAACAATGAGCAGTTCTTC. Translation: CASSSQGNNEQFF.

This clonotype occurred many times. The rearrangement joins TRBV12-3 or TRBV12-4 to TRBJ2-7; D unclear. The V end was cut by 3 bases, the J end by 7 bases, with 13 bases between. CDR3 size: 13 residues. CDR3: CASSFRRDSEQYF. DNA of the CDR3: TGTGCCAGCAGTTTCAGAAGAGACTCTGAGCAGTACTTC.

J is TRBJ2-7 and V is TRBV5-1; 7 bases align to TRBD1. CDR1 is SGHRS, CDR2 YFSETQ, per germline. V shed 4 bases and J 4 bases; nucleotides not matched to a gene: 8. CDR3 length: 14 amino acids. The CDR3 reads CASSTGTVLYEQYF. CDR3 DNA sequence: TGCGCCAGCAGCACCGGGACAGTGCTTTACGAGCAGTACTTC.

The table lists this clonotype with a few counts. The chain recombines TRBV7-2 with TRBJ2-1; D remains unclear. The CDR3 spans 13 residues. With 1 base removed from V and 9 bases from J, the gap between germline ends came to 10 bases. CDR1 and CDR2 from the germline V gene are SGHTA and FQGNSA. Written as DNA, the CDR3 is TGTGCCAGCAGCTTAGAGGTTTGGGGTGAGCAGTTCTTC. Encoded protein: CASSLEVWGEQFF.

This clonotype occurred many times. Here the CDR3 reads CASSLVGDSPLHF. The CDR3 DNA is TGCGCCAGCAGCTTGGTGGGGGACTCACCCCTCCACTTT. The rearrangement uses TRBV5-1 and TRBJ1-6, with D tentatively TRBD1 (5 bases). The length of the CDR3 is 13 residues. CDR1 and CDR2 (germline): SGHRS, YFSETQ. V was cut by 0 bases and J by 10 bases, with 8 bases left in between. Drawing the rest from reference TRBV5-1 and TRBJ1-6, the complete variable domain is KAGVTQTPRYLIKTRGQQVTLSCSPISGHRSVSWYQQTPGQGLQFLFEYFSETQRNKGNFPGRFSGRQFSNSRSEMNVSTLELGDSALYLCASSLVGDSPLHFGNGTRLTVT.

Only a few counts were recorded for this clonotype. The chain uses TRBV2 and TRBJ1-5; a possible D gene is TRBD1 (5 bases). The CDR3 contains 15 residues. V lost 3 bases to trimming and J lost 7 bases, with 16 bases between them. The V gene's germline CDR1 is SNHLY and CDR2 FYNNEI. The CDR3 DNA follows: TGTGCCAGCAGTGATGATCGAACGGGGACGCAGCCCCAGCATTTT. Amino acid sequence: CASSDDRTGTQPQHF.

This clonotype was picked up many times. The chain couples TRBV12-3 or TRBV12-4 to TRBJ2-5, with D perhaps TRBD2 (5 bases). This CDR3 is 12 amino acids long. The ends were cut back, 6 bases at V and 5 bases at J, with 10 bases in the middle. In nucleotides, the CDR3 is TGTGCCAGCAGCTCTCGCGGGGAGACCCAGTACTTC. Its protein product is CASSSRGETQYF.

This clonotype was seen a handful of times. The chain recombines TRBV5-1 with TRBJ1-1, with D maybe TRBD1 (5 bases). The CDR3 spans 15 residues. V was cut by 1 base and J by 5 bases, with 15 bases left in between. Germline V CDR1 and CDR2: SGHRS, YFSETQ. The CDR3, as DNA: TGCGCCAGCAGCTTGAGGGGTTCAGCGAAGACTGAAGCTTTCTTT. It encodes CASSLRGSAKTEAFF.

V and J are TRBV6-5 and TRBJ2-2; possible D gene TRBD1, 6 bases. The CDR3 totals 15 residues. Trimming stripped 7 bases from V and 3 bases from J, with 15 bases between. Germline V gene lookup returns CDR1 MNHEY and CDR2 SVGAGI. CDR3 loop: CASTTPGHHTGELFF. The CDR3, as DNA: TGTGCCAGCACAACGCCGGGACACCACACCGGGGAGCTGTTTTTT.

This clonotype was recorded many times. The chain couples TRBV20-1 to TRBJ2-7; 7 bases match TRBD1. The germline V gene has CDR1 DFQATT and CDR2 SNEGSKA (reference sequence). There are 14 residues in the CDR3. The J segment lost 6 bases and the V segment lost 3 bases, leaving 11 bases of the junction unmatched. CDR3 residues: CSARSDRVESEQYV. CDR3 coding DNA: TGCAGTGCTAGGAGCGACAGGGTCGAGAGCGAGCAGTACGTC.

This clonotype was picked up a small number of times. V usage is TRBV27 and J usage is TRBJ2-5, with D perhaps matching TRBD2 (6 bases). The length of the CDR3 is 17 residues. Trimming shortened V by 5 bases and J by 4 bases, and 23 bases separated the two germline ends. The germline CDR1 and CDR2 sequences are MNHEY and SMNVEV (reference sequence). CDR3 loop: CASSPLPSGRRAETQYF. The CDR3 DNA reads TGTGCCAGCAGTCCCCTCCCCTCGGGGAGGAGGGCAGAGACCCAGTACTTC.

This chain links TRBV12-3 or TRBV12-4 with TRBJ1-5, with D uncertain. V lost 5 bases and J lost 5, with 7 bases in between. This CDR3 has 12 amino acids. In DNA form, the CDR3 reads TGTGCCAGCAGTGGTCAAGATCAGCCCCAGCATTTT. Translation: CASSGQDQPQHF.

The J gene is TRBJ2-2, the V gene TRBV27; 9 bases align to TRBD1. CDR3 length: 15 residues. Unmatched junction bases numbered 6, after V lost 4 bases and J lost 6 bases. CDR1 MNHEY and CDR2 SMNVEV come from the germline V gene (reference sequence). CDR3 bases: TGTGCCAGCAGTTCCGGGACAGGGTGGCCCGGGGAGCTGTTTTTT. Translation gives CASSSGTGWPGELFF.

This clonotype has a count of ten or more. The DNA of the CDR3 is TGTGCCACCACGGAGGGTAGCGGGGGCTCAGATACGCAGTATTTT. Residues: CATTEGSGGSDTQYF. This sequence joins TRBV24-1 and TRBJ2-3, with 9 bases that match TRBD2. Trimming removed 8 bases from V and 4 bases from J; junction bases left unmatched: 9. This CDR3 contains 15 residues. Germline V gives CDR1 KGHDR, CDR2 SFDVKD.

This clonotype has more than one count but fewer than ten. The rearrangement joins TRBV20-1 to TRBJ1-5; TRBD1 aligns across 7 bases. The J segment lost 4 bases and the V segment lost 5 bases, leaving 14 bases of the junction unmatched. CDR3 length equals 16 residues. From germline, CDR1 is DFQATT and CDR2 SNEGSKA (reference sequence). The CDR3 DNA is TGCAGTGCTGTCTCTCGACAGGGACCATCAAATCAGCCCCAGCATTTT. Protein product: CSAVSRQGPSNQPQHF.

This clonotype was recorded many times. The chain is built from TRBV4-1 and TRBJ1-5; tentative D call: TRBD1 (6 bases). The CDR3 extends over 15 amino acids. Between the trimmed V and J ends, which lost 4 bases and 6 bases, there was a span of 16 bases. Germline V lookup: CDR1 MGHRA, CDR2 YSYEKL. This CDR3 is CASSRELQGRQPQHF. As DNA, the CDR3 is TGCGCCAGCAGCCGCGAATTACAGGGCCGTCAGCCCCAGCATTTT.

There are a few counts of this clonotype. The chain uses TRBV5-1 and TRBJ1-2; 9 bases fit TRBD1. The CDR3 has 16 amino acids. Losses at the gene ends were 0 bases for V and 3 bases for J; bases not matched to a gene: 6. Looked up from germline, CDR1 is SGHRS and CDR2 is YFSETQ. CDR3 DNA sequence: TGCGCCAGCAGCTTGGATATTAGGACAGGGGACTATGGCTACACCTTC. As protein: CASSLDIRTGDYGYTF.

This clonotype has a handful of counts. The CDR3 loop is CSAIAYHGYTF. As DNA, the CDR3 is TGCAGTGCCATTGCCTACCATGGCTACACCTTC. The chain uses TRBV20-1 and TRBJ1-2; D gene ambiguous. Germline loops: CDR1 DFQATT, CDR2 SNEGSKA (reference sequence). V was trimmed by 6 bases and J by 6 bases, leaving 11 bases between them. The CDR3 is 11 amino acids.

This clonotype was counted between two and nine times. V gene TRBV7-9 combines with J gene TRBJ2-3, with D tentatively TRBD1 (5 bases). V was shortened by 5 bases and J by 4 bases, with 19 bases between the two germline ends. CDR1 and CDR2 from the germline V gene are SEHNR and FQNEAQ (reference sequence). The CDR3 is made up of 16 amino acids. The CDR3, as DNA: TGTGCCAGCAGCAATCCAGGGAAAGGTGGTGCAGATACGCAGTATTTT. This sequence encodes CASSNPGKGGADTQYF.

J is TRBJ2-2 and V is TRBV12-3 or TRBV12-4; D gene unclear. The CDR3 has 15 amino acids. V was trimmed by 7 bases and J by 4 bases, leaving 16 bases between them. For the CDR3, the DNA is TGTGCCAGCATCCGAGACTCAGCCGGCACCGGGGAGCTGTTTTTT. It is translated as CASIRDSAGTGELFF.

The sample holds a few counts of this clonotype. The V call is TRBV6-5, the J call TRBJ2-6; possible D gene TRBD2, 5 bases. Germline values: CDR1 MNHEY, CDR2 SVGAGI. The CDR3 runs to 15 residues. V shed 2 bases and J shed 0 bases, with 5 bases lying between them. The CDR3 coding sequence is TGTGCCAGCAGTTACGAGGGCTCTGGGGCCAACGTCCTGACTTTC. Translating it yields CASSYEGSGANVLTF.

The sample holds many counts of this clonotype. CDR3 protein: CASSQTRGNQPQHF. Written as DNA, the CDR3 is TGTGCCAGCAGCCAGACCAGGGGTAATCAGCCCCAGCATTTT. The gene calls are TRBV3-1 and TRBJ1-5, with D possibly being TRBD1 (6 bases). CDR1 is LGHDT, CDR2 YNNKEL, per germline (reference sequence). Between the trimmed V and J ends, which lost 3 bases and 4 bases, there was a span of 10 bases. The CDR3 extends over 14 amino acids.